This TCR beta chain was identified during a study of identical twins. cDNA molecules carried unique molecular identifiers, and template switching added a universal primer site. MiXCR was run by TCRdb on the 5' RACE reads, yielding one entry per CDR3 protein. The table records some 500,000 distinct CDR3 sequences, approximately 14% of them present only once. The length of the CDR3 is 15 residues. Trimming pared 4 bases from V and 2 bases from J, leaving 15 bases between. Germline values: CDR1 SGHVS, CDR2 FNYEAQ. The table lists this clonotype with a few counts. Its matching antigen is unknown. The study, taken as a whole, reports: The models gave estimates that fell short of the out-of-frame TCR alpha sharing seen in monozygotic twins.

These data were likewise used in another study, on yellow fever vaccine responses in identical twins.

Sequenced sample: CD4+ T cells sorted from blood. The clonotype comes from a woman under 30 in good health. The chain uses TRBV7-6 and TRBJ2-7; D is undetermined. The CDR3 spells CASSYGPDQTYEQYF. The CDR3 bases are TGTGCCAGCAGCTATGGGCCGGATCAAACCTACGAGCAGTACTTC.